These T cell receptor beta chains were read from a single sample in a study of OX40 agonist ivuxolimab in advanced cancers. Sequenced by immunoSEQ multiplex PCR; TCRdb stores in-frame clones only, minus some. The sample consists of tens of thousands of clones, around 85% of them appearing once. The sequencing used CD4+ or CD8+ T cells sorted from blood, collected in a trial of the OX40 agonist ivuxolimab. The receptor source for this set is an adult with an advanced solid tumor such as melanoma, head and neck, liver or kidney cancer. CDR3s include the opening cysteine and the closing phenylalanine or tryptophan.

J: TRBJ1-1; V: TRBV19; CDR3: CASSIGGNTEAFF
J: TRBJ2-2; V: TRBV4-2; CDR3: CASSQARTGELFF
J: TRBJ2-7; V: TRBV19; CDR3: CASSIVPQGDSYEQYF
J: TRBJ2-3; V: TRBV15; CDR3: CATSREGQVTDTQYF
J: TRBJ2-5; V: TRBV6-5; CDR3: CASRRTGTLQETQYF
J: TRBJ1-1; V: TRBV7-3; CDR3: CASSLTGGYTEAFF
J: TRBJ2-2; V: TRBV11-3; CDR3: CASSQDRRGELFF
J: TRBJ2-7; V: TRBV9; CDR3: CASSGDGYEQYF
J: TRBJ2-7; V: TRBV2; CDR3: CASSRDDYEQYF
J: TRBJ2-1; V: TRBV7-2; CDR3: CASSVPGQYNEQFF
J: TRBJ1-6; V: TRBV27; CDR3: CASSPRTGERNSPLHF
J: TRBJ2-5; V: TRBV7-6; CDR3: CASSFTTSGQETQYF
J: TRBJ2-1; V: TRBV2; CDR3: CASRWTRDFGNEQFF
J: TRBJ2-7; V: TRBV5-4; CDR3: CASSSLAGDYEQYF
J: TRBJ1-3; V: TRBV7-9; CDR3: CASSFSSSGNTIYF
J: TRBJ1-1; V: TRBV6-5; CDR3: CASSYTESDRAEAFF
J: TRBJ1-1; V: TRBV6-1; CDR3: CASSSYTGMNTEAFF
J: TRBJ1-4; V: TRBV2; CDR3: CASKGLPEKLFF
J: TRBJ2-5; V: TRBV11-3; CDR3: CASSLDTEYQETQYF